This TCR beta chain is from a study of cytomegalovirus exposure and HLA in healthy donors. Study-wide points: Analyses of presence and absence presupposed an approximately uniform sequencing depth across donors. According to a later analysis, donors in an Asian-associated ancestry cluster reportedly had fewer N-insertions than the approximately 620-donor mean. Some highly shared sequence variants likely arose as a pipeline artifact.

The CDR3 has 15 amino acids. V trimming: 3 bases; J trimming: 3 bases; junction bases outside the gene matches: 5. The germline V gene encodes CDR1 LNHDA and CDR2 SQIVND (reference sequence). Of note for this clone: Its target is unknown.

PCR was performed using 60 Vbeta and 13 Jbeta primers. TCRdb keeps only in-frame clones here, not all; method: immunoSEQ multiplex PCR. Seen here are about 130,000 clones, about 74% observed once, and the top ten hold around 6.6%. The chain couples TRBV19 to TRBJ1-5; 7 bases map to TRBD1. Source material: PBMCs. This clonotype originated in a man aged 40-55 years in good health and CMV-seropositive. The CDR3 reads CASSITQGDNQPQHF. The CDR3 nucleotides are TGTGCCAGTAGTATTACGCAGGGGGACAATCAGCCCCAGCATTTT.